The present T cell receptor (beta chain) was sequenced within a study of blood T cell repertoires in COVID-19. Germline CDR1 is SGDLS and CDR2 is YYNGEE. The CDR3 totals 13 residues. The V end was cut by 0 bases, the J end by 8 bases, with 11 bases between. Cohorts were determined from participant-reported clinical history. Repertoires were generated with immunoSEQ multiplex PCR, while TCRdb's copy carries only in-frame clones and drops some. The sample yields roughly 380,000 clones, approximately 84% seen once. The sample comprised PBMCs or T cells enriched from blood (not recorded which). This clonotype was sampled from a woman between 25 and 40 years old who had recovered from COVID-19. The chain recombines TRBV9 with TRBJ1-1, with TRBD1 as a possible D gene (5 bases). The CDR3 reads CASSVVSSGEAFF. CDR3 bases: TGTGCCAGCAGCGTAGTGTCCTCAGGGGAAGCTTTCTTT.